A single sample is the source of the 17 T cell receptor beta chains below, sequenced in a study of T cell responses to AZD1222 COVID-19 vaccine. The data were produced by immunoSEQ multiplex PCR, yet TCRdb's version contains in-frame clones alone and is incomplete. The repertoire holds nearly 95,000 clones, with around 91% as singletons. The sample here was peripheral blood, taken 28 days after the second AZD1222 dose. The receptor set was obtained from an adult who received the AZD1222 COVID-19 vaccine.

The chain recombines TRBV10-3 with TRBJ1-1, with D tentatively TRBD1 (5 bases). V lost 10 bases and J lost 0, with 12 bases in between. CDR1 and CDR2 (germline): ENHRY, SYGVKD. This CDR3 comprises 13 residues. CDR3: CASQGTVNTEAFF. CDR3 bases: TGTGCCAGTCAGGGAACCGTGAACACTGAAGCTTTCTTT.

The rearrangement uses TRBV11-2 and TRBJ1-3; D is undetermined. Per the germline V gene, CDR1 is SGHAT and CDR2 is FQNNGV. The CDR3 spans 15 residues. Trimming left V 2 bases short and J 0 bases short, with 8 bases between. DNA for the CDR3: TGTGCCAGCAGCTTATTCCCAAACTCTGGAAACACCATATATTTT. Residues: CASSLFPNSGNTIYF.

J is TRBJ2-5 and V is TRBV30; D is perhaps TRBD1 or TRBD2 (5 bases each). Germline CDR1 reads GTSNPN; CDR2 reads SVGIG (reference sequence). The CDR3 has 12 amino acids. Trimming removed 1 base from V and 4 bases from J, with 7 bases in between. The CDR3 sequence: CAWSGGGETQYF. The DNA of the CDR3 is TGTGCCTGGAGTGGTGGGGGAGAGACCCAGTACTTC.

Points on this clone: This sample includes further DNA sequences coding for the same CDR3. The V gene is TRBV6-1, the J gene TRBJ2-1; a weak D match, TRBD2 (5 bases). The CDR3 loop spans 15 amino acids. Trimming pared 0 bases from V and 0 bases from J, leaving 6 bases between. Germline CDR1 reads MNHNS; CDR2 reads SASEGT. The CDR3 region has the DNA TGTGCCAGCAGTGAAGCCGGAGGCTCCTACAATGAGCAGTTCTTC. This encodes CASSEAGGSYNEQFF.

This clone was counted a single time. The rearrangement links TRBV5-4 to TRBJ2-3; 12 positions agree with TRBD2. The CDR3 totals 16 residues. Germline V gene lookup returns CDR1 SGHNT and CDR2 YYREEE (reference sequence). The V segment lost 1 base and the J segment 6 bases; nucleotides outside the gene matches: 6. For the CDR3, the DNA is TGTGCCAGCAGCTTGCGACTAGCGGGAGAAACTGATACGCAGTATTTT. Translation gives CASSLRLAGETDTQYF.

V usage is TRBV6-2 or TRBV6-3 and J usage is TRBJ2-1; TRBD2 matches at 11 bases. In germline, CDR1 is MNHEY, CDR2 SVGEGT. With 5 bases clipped from V and 2 bases from J, the junction kept 5 bases outside the gene matches. The CDR3 is 16 residues long. The CDR3 bases are TGTGCCAGCAGTAAAGTAGCGGGGGGGACCTACAATGAGCAGTTCTTC. It is translated as CASSKVAGGTYNEQFF.

This clone was seen only once. The genes are TRBV13 and TRBJ2-7; 9 positions agree with TRBD1. The CDR3 has 16 amino acids. The J segment lost 6 bases and the V segment lost 1 base, leaving 10 bases of the junction unmatched. Germline V gives CDR1 PRHDT, CDR2 FYEKMQ (reference sequence). The CDR3 region has the DNA TGTGCCAGCAGCTTAGCCCTGACAGGGGGTGGGGGCGAGCAGTACTTC. This translates into CASSLALTGGGGEQYF.

This chain joins TRBV19 and TRBJ1-1; TRBD1 might be the D (5 bases). The CDR3 sequence is 11 residues long. Per germline, CDR1 LNHDA and CDR2 SQIVND (reference sequence). Trimming stripped 9 bases from V and 6 bases from J, with 11 bases between. The CDR3 region has the DNA TGTGCCAGCCGGGGGGGGGCTGAAGCTTTCTTT. Its translation: CASRGGAEAFF. Together with reference TRBV19 and TRBJ1-1, the CDR3 gives the full variable domain: DGGITQSPKYLFRKEGQNVTLSCEQNLNHDAMYWYRQDPGQGLRLIYYSQIVNDFQKGDIAEGYSVSREKKESFPLTVTSAQKNPTAFYLCASRGGAEAFFGQGTRLTVV.

This clone was counted a single time. DNA for the CDR3: TGTGCCAGCAGTGCCCGGACTAGCGGGGACATTCAGTACTTC. Its translation is CASSARTSGDIQYF. The chain links TRBV2 to TRBJ2-4, with TRBD2 matching over 12 bases. The CDR3 loop spans 14 amino acids. Looked up from germline, CDR1 is SNHLY and CDR2 is FYNNEI. Trimming removed 4 bases from V and 8 bases from J; junction bases left unmatched: 3.

This rearrangement joins TRBV19 to TRBJ2-5; 9 bases agree with TRBD1. This CDR3 contains 15 residues. Germline loops: CDR1 LNHDA, CDR2 SQIVND (reference sequence). V lost 3 bases, J lost 1 base, and 3 bases stayed unmatched. The DNA of the CDR3 is TGTGCCAGTAGTATCGGACAGGGGTCCCAAGAGACCCAGTACTTC. This translates into CASSIGQGSQETQYF.

CDR3 protein: CASTRGGQGLNTEAFF. The DNA of the CDR3 is TGTGCCAGCACCCGGGGGGGACAGGGACTTAACACTGAAGCTTTCTTT. The V gene is TRBV7-9, the J gene TRBJ1-1, with 9 bases matching TRBD1. V was pared by 7 bases and J by 2 bases, with 11 bases of the junction left unmatched. Germline values: CDR1 SEHNR, CDR2 FQNEAQ (reference sequence). The CDR3 is made up of 16 amino acids.

The rearrangement joins TRBV5-1 to TRBJ2-1; D possibly corresponds to TRBD2 (7 bases). Germline values: CDR1 SGHRS, CDR2 YFSETQ. The CDR3 contains 14 residues. The ends were cut back, 0 bases at V and 8 bases at J, with 12 bases in the middle. The CDR3 reads CASSLGGGAYEQFF. Written as DNA, the CDR3 is TGCGCCAGCAGCTTGGGTGGGGGGGCGTATGAGCAGTTCTTC.

This clone was recorded once. The chain links TRBV24-1 to TRBJ2-1; D is unclear. V was shortened by 2 bases and J by 8 bases, with 12 bases between the two germline ends. The germline CDR1 and CDR2 sequences are KGHDR and SFDVKD. This CDR3 is 14 amino acids long. CDR3 protein: CATSDSRSTDEQFF. The CDR3 bases are TGTGCCACCAGTGATTCTAGGTCTACCGATGAGCAGTTCTTC.

This chain links TRBV7-3 with TRBJ2-7; no clear D. The CDR3 is 14 amino acids. V gave up 2 bases and J gave up 3 bases, with 11 bases separating them. CDR1 is SGHTA and CDR2 is FQGTGA in the germline V gene. The CDR3: CASSLGPFGYEQYF. In DNA form, the CDR3 reads TGTGCCAGCAGCTTAGGTCCTTTTGGCTACGAGCAGTACTTC.

There are a few counts of this clone. The V gene is TRBV5-1, the J gene TRBJ2-1, with 7 positions matching TRBD1. CDR1 SGHRS and CDR2 YFSETQ come from the germline V gene. The J segment lost 6 bases and the V segment lost 0 bases, leaving 6 bases of the junction unmatched. The length of the CDR3 is 15 residues. CDR3 sequence reads: CASSLALTGPNEQFF. CDR3 sequence (DNA): TGCGCCAGCAGCTTGGCACTGACAGGGCCCAATGAGCAGTTCTTC.

This clone was counted only a few times. The chain is built from TRBV19 and TRBJ1-1; maybe TRBD1 (5 bases). With 6 bases removed from V and 3 bases from J, the gap between germline ends came to 14 bases. The CDR3 totals 14 residues. Germline values: CDR1 LNHDA, CDR2 SQIVND (reference sequence). This chain's CDR3 is CASRRGGWDTEAFF. The CDR3 DNA reads TGTGCCAGTAGGCGGGGCGGGTGGGACACTGAAGCTTTCTTT.

The rearrangement links TRBV2 to TRBJ2-1; 13 bases map to TRBD2. In germline, CDR1 is SNHLY, CDR2 FYNNEI. The V and J ends lost 4 bases and 4 bases, in that order; junction bases with no gene match: 7. The CDR3 is made up of 17 amino acids. CDR3 sequence reads: CASSGRGTSGAYNEQFF. CDR3 in DNA: TGTGCCAGCAGTGGCAGGGGGACTAGCGGGGCATACAATGAGCAGTTCTTC.